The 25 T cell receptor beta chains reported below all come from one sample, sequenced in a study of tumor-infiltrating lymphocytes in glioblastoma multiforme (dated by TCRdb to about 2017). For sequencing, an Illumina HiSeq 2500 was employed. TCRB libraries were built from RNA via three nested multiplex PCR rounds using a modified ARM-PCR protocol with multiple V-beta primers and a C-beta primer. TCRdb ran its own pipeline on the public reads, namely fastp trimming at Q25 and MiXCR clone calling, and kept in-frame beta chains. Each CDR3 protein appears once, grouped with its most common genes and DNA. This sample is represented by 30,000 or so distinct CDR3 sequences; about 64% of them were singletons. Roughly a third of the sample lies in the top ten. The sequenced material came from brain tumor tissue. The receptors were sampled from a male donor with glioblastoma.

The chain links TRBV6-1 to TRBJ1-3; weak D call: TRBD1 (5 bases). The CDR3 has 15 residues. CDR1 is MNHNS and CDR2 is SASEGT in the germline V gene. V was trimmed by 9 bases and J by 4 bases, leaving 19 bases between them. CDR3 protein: CASSIGAEDGNTIYF. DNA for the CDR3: TGTGCCAGTAGCATAGGGGCGGAGGACGGAAACACCATATATTTT.

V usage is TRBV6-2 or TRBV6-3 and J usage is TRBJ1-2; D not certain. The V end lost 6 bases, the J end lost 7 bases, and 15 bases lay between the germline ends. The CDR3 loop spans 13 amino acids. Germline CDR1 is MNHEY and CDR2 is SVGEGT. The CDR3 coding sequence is TGTGCCAGCAGACACGACCCGGCAAGTGGCTACACCTTC. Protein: CASRHDPASGYTF.

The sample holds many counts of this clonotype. CDR3 amino acids: CSVAGTGSGYTF. CDR3 in DNA: TGCAGCGTTGCAGGGACAGGCAGTGGCTACACCTTC. V and J are TRBV29-1 and TRBJ1-2, with TRBD1 matching 8 bases. Per germline, CDR1 SQVTM and CDR2 ANQGSEA. This CDR3 comprises 12 residues. Trimming took 4 bases from V and 7 from J; bases not matched to a gene: 5. The whole variable domain, filled in from reference TRBV29-1 and TRBJ1-2, reads SAVISQKPSRDICQRGTSLTIQCQVDSQVTMMFWYRQQPGQSLTLIATANQGSEATYESGFVIDKFPISRPNLTFSTLTVSNMSPEDSSIYLCSVAGTGSGYTFGSGTRLTVV.

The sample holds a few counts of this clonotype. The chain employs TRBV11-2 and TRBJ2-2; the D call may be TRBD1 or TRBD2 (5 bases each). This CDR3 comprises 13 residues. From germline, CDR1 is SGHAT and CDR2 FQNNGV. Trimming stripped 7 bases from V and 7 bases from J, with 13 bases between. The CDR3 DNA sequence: TGTGCCAGCATGGGGGTTGCGGGCGGGGAGCTGTTTTTT. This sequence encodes CASMGVAGGELFF.

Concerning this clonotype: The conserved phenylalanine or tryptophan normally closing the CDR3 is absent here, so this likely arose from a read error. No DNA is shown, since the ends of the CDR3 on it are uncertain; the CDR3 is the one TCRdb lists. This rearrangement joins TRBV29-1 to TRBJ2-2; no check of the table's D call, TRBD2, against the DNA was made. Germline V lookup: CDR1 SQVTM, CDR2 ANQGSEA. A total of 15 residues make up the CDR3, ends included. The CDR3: CSVTGTSGFSGELFY.

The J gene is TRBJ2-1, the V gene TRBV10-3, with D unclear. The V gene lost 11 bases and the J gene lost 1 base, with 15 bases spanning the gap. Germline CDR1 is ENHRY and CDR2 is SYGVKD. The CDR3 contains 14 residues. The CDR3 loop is CAFKVTSSYNEQFF. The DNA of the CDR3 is TGTGCCTTCAAAGTGACTTCATCCTACAATGAGCAGTTCTTC.

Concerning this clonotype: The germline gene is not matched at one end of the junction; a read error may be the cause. CDR3 DNA: TGTGCCAGCAGCCCCAGAGTAGCGGGAGGGCAAGATACGCAGTATTTT. Its translation: CASSPRVAGGQDTQYF. The chain joins TRBV4-1 to TRBJ2-3, with 11 bases aligning to TRBD2. The V gene's germline CDR1 is MGHRA and CDR2 YSYEKL. This CDR3 comprises 16 residues.

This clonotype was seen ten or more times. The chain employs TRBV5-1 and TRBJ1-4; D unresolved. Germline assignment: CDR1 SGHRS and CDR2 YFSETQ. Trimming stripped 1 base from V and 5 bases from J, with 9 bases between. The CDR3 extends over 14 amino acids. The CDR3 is CASSLKGRNEKLFF. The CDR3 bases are TGCGCCAGCAGCTTGAAGGGTAGGAATGAAAAACTGTTTTTT. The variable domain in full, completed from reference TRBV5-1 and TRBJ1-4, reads KAGVTQTPRYLIKTRGQQVTLSCSPISGHRSVSWYQQTPGQGLQFLFEYFSETQRNKGNFPGRFSGRQFSNSRSEMNVSTLELGDSALYLCASSLKGRNEKLFFGSGTQLSVL.

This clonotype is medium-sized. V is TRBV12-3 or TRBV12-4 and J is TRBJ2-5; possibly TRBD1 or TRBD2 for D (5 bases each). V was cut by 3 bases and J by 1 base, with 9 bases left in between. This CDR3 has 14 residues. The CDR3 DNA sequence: TGTGCCAGCAGTTTCCCAGGGACCCAAGAGACCCAGTACTTC. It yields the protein CASSFPGTQETQYF.

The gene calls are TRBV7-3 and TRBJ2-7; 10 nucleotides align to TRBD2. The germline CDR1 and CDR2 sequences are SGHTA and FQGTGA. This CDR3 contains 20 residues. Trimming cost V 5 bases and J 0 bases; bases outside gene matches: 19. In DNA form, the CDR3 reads TGTGCCAGCAGCCCGCATGAGGGGACTAGCGCAATCCCGTTCTCCTACGAGCAGTACTTC. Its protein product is CASSPHEGTSAIPFSYEQYF.

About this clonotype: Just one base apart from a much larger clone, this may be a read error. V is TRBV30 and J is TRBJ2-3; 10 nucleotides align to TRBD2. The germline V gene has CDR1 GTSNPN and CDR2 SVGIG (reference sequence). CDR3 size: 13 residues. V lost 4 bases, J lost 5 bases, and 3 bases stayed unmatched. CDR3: CAWTSGSIDTQYF. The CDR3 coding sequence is TGTGCCTGGACTAGCGGGAGTATAGATACGCAGTATTTT.

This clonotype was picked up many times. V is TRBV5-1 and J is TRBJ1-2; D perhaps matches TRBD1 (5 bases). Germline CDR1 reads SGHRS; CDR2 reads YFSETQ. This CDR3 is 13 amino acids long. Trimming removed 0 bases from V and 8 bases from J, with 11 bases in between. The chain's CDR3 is CASSLAGQIGYTF. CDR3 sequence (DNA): TGCGCCAGCAGCTTGGCCGGACAAATCGGCTACACCTTC.

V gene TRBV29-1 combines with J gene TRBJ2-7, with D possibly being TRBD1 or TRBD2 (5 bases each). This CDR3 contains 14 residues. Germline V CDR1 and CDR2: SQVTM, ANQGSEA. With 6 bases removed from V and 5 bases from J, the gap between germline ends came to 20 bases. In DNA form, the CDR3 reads TGCAGCGTCCGAACCGGGATAGGGGTCGACGAGCAGTACTTC. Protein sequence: CSVRTGIGVDEQYF.

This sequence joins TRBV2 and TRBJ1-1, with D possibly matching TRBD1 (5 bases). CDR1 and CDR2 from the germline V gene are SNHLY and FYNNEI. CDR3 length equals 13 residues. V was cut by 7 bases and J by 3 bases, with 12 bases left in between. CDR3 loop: CASKGEADTEAFF. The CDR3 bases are TGTGCCAGCAAAGGGGAGGCGGACACTGAAGCTTTCTTT.

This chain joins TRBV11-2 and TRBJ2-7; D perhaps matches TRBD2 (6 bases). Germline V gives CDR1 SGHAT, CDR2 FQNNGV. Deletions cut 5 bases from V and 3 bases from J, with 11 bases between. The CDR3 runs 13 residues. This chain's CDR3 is CASSPSGYYEQYF. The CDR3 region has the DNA TGTGCCAGCAGCCCAAGCGGGTACTACGAGCAGTACTTC.

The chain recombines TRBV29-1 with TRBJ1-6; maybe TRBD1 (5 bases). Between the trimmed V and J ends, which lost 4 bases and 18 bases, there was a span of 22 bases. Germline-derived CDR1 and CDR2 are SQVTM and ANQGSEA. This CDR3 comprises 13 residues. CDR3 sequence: CSVARDRESPPHF. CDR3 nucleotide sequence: TGCAGCGTTGCCAGGGATAGAGAATCACCTCCCCACTTT.

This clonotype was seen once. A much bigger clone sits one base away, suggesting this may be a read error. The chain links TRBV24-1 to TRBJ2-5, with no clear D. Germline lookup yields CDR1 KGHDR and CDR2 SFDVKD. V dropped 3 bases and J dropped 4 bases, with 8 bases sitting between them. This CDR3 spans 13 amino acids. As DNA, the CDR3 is TGTGCCACCAGTGATGGCGTGAGAGAGACCCAGTACTTC. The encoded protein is CATSDGVRETQYF.

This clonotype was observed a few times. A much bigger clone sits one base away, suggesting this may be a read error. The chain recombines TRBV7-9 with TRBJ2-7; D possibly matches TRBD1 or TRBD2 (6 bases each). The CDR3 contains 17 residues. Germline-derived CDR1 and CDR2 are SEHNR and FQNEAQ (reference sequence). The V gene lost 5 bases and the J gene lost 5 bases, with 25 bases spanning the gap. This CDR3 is CASSPTSGGTKSHEQYF. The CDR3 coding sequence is TGTGCCAGCAGCCCTACCTCAGGAGGGACAAAGTCCCACGAGCAGTACTTC.

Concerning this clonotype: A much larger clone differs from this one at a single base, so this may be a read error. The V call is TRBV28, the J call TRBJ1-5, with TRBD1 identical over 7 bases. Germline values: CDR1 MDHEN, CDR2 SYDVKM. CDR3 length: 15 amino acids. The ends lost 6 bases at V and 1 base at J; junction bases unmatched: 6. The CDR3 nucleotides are TGTGCCAGCAGACCTAAGGGGGCCAGCAATCAGCCCCAGCATTTT. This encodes CASRPKGASNQPQHF.

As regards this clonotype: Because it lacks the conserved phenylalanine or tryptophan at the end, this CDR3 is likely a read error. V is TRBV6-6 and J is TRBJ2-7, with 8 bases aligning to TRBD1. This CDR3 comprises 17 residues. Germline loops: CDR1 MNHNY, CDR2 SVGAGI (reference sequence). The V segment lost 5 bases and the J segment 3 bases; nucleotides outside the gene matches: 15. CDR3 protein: CASSPRGQGAIIYEQYS. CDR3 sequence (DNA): TGTGCCAGCAGTCCACGAGGGCAGGGGGCGATAATCTACGAGCAGTACTCC.

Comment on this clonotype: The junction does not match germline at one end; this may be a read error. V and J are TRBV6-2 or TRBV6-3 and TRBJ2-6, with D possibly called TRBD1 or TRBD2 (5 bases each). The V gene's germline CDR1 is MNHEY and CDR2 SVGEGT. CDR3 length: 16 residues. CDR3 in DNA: TGTGCCAGCAATCCAGGGACCGCCTCTGGGGCCGACGTCCTGACTTTC. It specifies CASNPGTASGADVLTF.

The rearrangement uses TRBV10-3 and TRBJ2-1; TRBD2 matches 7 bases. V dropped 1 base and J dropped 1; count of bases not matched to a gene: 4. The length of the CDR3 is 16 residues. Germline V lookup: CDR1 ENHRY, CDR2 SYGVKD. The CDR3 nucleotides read TGTGCCATCAGTGAGTGGGACTACATGTCCTACAATGAGCAGTTCTTC. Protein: CAISEWDYMSYNEQFF.

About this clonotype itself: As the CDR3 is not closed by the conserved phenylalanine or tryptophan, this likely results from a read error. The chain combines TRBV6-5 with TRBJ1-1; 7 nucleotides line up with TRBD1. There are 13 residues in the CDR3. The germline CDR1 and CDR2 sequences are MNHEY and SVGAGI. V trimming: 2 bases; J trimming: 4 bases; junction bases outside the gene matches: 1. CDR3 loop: CASSYTGVTEAFY. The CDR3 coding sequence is TGTGCCAGCAGTTACACAGGGGTCACTGAAGCTTTCTAC.

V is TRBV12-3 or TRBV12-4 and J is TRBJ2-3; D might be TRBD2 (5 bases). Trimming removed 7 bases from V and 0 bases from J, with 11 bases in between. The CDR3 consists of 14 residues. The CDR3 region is CASKPGSSTDTQYF. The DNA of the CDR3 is TGTGCCAGCAAACCGGGATCAAGCACAGATACGCAGTATTTT.

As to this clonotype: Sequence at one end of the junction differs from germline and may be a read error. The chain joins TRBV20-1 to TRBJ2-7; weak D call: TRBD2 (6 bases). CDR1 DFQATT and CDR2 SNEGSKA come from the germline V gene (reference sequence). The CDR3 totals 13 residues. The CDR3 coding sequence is TGCAGTGCTAGAGAGCTAGCGCTTCTCGAGGAGTACTTT. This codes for CSARELALLEEYF.